This T cell receptor beta chain is from a study of beta chain features in type 1 diabetes. Study background: When patients were set against healthy donors, age, gender and cell yields were similar.

This clone was found a few times. What it recognizes is unknown. The authors reverse transcribed all of the isolated RNA, so sequencing captured expressed TCRB transcripts. Measured with immunoSEQ multiplex PCR; TCRdb has only the in-frame clones, and not every one. This repertoire shows more than 250,000 clones, about 15% found once; its top ten account for 0.015% to 0.019%. The length of the CDR3 is 15 residues. The germline gives CDR1 SGHTA, CDR2 FQGNSA. Trimming removed 0 bases from V and 5 bases from J, with 14 bases in between. Whole-study results and caveats: Among patients with Type 1 diabetes, TCRB CDR3s were moderately but significantly shorter in every one of the four CD4+ subsets. In the patient group, naive, central memory and Treg TCRB repertoires seemed more alike than in the healthy donor group. Possible PCR preference for shorter templates applied equally to patients and controls. When VDJ junctions were examined, type 1 diabetes patients showed fewer insertions and more deletions.

The chain is built from TRBV7-2 and TRBJ2-7; D possibly corresponds to TRBD1 (5 bases). The sequence derives from a man between 18 and 29 years old with type 1 diabetes. Sequencing used naive CD4+ T cells from blood. The DNA of the CDR3 is TGTGCCAGCAGCTTAGCGACCTCAGGGTTCCACGAGCAGTACTTC. Translating gives CASSLATSGFHEQYF. The variable domain in full, with the rest retrieved from reference TRBV7-2 and TRBJ2-7, is GAGVSQSPSNKVTEKGKDVELRCDPISGHTALYWYRQSLGQGLEFLIYFQGNSAPDKSGLPSDRFSAERTGGSVSTLTIQRTQQEDSAVYLCASSLATSGFHEQYFGPGTRLTVT.